This entry concerns a single T cell receptor beta chain. Its antigen target is currently unknown. The input lacks base qualities; no much larger clone sits a single base away. The trim is 5 bases for V and 6 bases for J, with a gap of 22 bases between the germline ends. As encoded in the germline V gene, CDR1 is SGHVS while CDR2 is FQNEAQ. The CDR3 numbers 17 residues from cysteine through phenylalanine. Just CDR3 DNA is preserved here, 51 bases in frame from base 1. Synthetic TCR analog templates were spiked into each PCR so that absolute template abundance could be estimated from read counts. Using the immunoSEQ assay, TCRbeta CDR3 regions were amplified from genomic DNA with bias-controlled V and J gene primers. Sequencing of rearranged TCRbeta segments was done at approximately 20X coverage. The study's processing was this. Clustering was used to correct sequencing errors, and CDR3s were annotated against IMGT so that V, D and J genes could be assigned. Only productive TCRbeta rearrangements were used in downstream analyses, excluding out-of-frame or stop-codon sequences. Clonality was calculated as one minus the Shannon entropy normalized by the log of the number of unique productive sequences. Clones differing between time points or between blood and tumor were identified using Fisher's exact test with Benjamini-Hochberg correction, with an adjusted p below 0.01 applied as the threshold. The source is immuneACCESS, and TCRdb retained only in-frame sequences with V and J called. Part of the clones is not carried over; for the studies checked, unresolved V genes explain less than half of this, and the remainder is unexplained. Clone size and V and J calls were adopted from that table, with D and trimming inferred from the DNA. Recorded for this sample are roughly 90,000 clones; 90% of them occurred a single time. The ten most abundant clones make up roughly 9.4% of the sample.

This record belongs to a study of PD-L1 blockade in urothelial cancer (dated by TCRdb to 2016 to 2017). Regarding the complete study: Therapy was started in the mid-2010s for all patients, and atezolizumab 1,200 mg was administered intravenously every 3 weeks. Progression-free survival longer than 6 months counted as durable clinical benefit, and TCR features were additionally tested against both progression-free and overall survival. Durable clinical benefit was achieved by nine patients but not by the remaining 20. Patients had an ECOG performance status of 0 or 1 and had received between 0 and 3 prior chemotherapy regimens. An exploratory multi-omic analysis was conducted of the somatic, immune and clinical correlates of response to PD-L1 blockade with atezolizumab in urothelial cancer. In the same patients, whole exome sequencing and RNA sequencing of pretreatment tumors were performed in addition to TCR sequencing. TCR sequencing covered pretreatment tumor samples and matched, serially collected peripheral blood taken before and after atezolizumab treatment. Pretreatment blood TCR-seq was available for fewer than 30 patients, at least one posttreatment blood collection was obtained for about 24 patients, and tumor TCR-seq was available for about 24 patients. About 90% of the 29 patients were males with bladder-origin urothelial cancer, and about 65% of the roughly 30 reported a prior smoking history. A median of around 150,000 T cells and just over 80,000 unique TCRs was obtained from blood samples, and a median clonality of around 0.08 was observed. Blood samples were analyzed at 3 weeks after treatment start (second dose) and at 6 weeks after treatment start.

Study-wide findings and limitations: A pretreatment peripheral blood TCR clonality below the median was linked to improved progression-free and overall survival. Patients with durable benefit showed greater expansion of tumor-associated TCR clones in peripheral blood 3 weeks after starting treatment (n ≈ 21, p = 0.022). Small sample size (n of about 30) and many exploratory analyses mean the results are intended to be hypothesis-generating.

The cohort included about 27 patients with locally advanced or metastatic urothelial carcinoma who were treated at Memorial Sloan Kettering on a trial protocol. Peripheral blood mononuclear cells were collected pretreatment and during treatment, with between 1 and 8 total time points obtained per patient. The Qiagen DNeasy Blood extraction kit was used to purify genomic DNA from total PBMCs and from tumor samples. PBMCs were collected pretreatment and during treatment, and were isolated and stored as previously described. The sequence derives from a man aged 60-69 years with urothelial cancer. The chain was built from TRBV7-8 and TRBJ2-2; TRBD2 is perhaps the D gene, given 6 matching bases. The sequences come from PBMCs, collected around atezolizumab (anti-PD-L1) treatment. The CDR3 protein is CASSPRAGWEVAGELFF. The nucleotide sequence reads TGTGCCAGCAGCCCCCGGGCAGGGTGGGAGGTGGCCGGGGAGCTGTTTTTT.